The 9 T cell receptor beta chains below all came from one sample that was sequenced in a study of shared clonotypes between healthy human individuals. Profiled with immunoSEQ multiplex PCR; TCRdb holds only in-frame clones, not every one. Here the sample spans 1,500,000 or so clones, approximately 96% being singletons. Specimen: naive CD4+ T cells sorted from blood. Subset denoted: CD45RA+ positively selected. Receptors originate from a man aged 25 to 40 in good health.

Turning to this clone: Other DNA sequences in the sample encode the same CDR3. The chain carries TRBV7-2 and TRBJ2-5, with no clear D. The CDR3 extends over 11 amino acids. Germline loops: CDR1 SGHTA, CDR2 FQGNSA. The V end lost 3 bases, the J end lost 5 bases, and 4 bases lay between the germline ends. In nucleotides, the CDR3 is TGTGCCAGCAGCTTGCTGGAGACCCAGTACTTC. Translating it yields CASSLLETQYF.

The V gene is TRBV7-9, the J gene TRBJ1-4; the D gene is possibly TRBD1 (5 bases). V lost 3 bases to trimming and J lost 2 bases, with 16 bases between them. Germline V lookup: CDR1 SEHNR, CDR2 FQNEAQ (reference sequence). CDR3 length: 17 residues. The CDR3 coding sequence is TGTGCCAGCAGCTTTGGGCAGGGAAAGTCGACTAATGAAAAACTGTTTTTT. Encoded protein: CASSFGQGKSTNEKLFF.

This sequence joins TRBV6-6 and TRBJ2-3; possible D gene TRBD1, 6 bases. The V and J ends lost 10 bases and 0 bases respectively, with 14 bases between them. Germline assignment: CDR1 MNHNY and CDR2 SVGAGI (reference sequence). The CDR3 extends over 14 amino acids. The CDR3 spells CATQGGGSTDTQYF. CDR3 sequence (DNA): TGTGCCACACAGGGTGGGGGTAGCACAGATACGCAGTATTTT.

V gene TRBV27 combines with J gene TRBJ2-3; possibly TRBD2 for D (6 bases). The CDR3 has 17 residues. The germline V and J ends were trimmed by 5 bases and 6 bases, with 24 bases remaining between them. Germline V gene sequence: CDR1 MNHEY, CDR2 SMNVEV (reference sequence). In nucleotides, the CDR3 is TGTGCCAGCAGTCCGGGACTCTATACCCTCCCTGCGGATACGCAGTATTTT. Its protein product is CASSPGLYTLPADTQYF.

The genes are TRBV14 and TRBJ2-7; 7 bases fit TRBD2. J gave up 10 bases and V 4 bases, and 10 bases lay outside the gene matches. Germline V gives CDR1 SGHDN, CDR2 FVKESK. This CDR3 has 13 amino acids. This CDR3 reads CASSPRVGGEQYF. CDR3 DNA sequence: TGTGCCAGCAGCCCCCGCGTGGGGGGGGAACAGTACTTC.

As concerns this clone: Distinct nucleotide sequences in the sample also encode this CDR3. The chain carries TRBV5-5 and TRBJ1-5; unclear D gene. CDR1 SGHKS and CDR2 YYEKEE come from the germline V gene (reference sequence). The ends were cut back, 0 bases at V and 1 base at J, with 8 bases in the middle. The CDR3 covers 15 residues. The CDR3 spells CASSLVAASNQPQHF. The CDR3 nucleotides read TGTGCCAGCAGCTTGGTGGCAGCCAGCAATCAGCCCCAGCATTTT.

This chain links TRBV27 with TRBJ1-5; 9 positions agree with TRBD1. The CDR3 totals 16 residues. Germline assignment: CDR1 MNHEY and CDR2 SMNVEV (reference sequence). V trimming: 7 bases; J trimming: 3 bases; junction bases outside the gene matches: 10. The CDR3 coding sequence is TGTGCCAGCATAAAGGCGGGACAGGGATTCAATCAGCCCCAGCATTTT. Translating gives CASIKAGQGFNQPQHF.

The CDR3 DNA sequence: TGTGCCAGCACCCGCTCGAATTTGTGGACAGGGTGGCATGGCTACACCTTC. Translating it yields CASTRSNLWTGWHGYTF. V gene TRBV6-9 combines with J gene TRBJ1-2; the match to TRBD1 covers 8 bases. Losses at the gene ends were 7 bases for V and 6 bases for J; bases not matched to a gene: 19. The CDR3 covers 17 residues. Germline V lookup: CDR1 MNHGY, CDR2 SVAAGI.

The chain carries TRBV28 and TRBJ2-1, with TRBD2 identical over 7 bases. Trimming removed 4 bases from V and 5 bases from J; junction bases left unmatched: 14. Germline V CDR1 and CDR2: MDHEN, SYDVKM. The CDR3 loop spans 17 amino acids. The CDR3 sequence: CASSYHETSKSHNEQFF. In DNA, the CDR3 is TGTGCCAGCAGTTATCACGAGACTAGCAAATCTCACAATGAGCAGTTCTTC. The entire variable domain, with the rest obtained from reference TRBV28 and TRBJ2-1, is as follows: DVKVTQSSRYLVKRTGEKVFLECVQDMDHENMFWYRQDPGLGLRLIYFSYDVKMKEKGDIPEGYSVSREKKERFSLILESASTNQTSMYLCASSYHETSKSHNEQFFGPGTRLTVL.